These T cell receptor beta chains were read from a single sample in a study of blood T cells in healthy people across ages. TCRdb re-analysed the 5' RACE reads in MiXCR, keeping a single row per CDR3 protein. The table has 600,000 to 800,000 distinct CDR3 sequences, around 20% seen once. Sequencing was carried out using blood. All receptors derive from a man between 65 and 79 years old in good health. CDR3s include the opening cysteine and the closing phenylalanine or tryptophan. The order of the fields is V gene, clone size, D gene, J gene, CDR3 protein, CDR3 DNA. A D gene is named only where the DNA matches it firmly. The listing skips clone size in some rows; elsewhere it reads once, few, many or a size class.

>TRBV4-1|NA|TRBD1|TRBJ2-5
CASSPQGWETQYF
TGCGCCAGCAGCCCACAGGGGTGGGAGACCCAGTACTTC
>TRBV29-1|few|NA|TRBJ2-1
CSVESSPQVDEQFF
TGCAGCGTTGAATCTTCGCCACAAGTCGATGAGCAGTTCTTC
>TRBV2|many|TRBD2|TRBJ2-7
CASGLAGSYEQYF
TGTGCCAGCGGACTAGCGGGGAGCTACGAGCAGTACTTC
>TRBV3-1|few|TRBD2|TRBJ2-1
CASMGSLAGRNVQFF
TGTGCCAGCATGGGATCACTAGCGGGACGGAATGTGCAGTTCTTC
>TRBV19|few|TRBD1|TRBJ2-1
CASSIIQGATYNEQFF
TGTGCCAGTAGTATAATTCAGGGGGCAACCTACAATGAGCAGTTCTTC
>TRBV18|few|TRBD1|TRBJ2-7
CASSLGQETNEQYF
TGTGCCAGCTCCCTAGGACAGGAGACTAACGAGCAGTACTTC
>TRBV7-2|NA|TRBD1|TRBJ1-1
CASSLPGQVAAFF
TGTGCCAGCAGCCTCCCGGGACAGGTTGCAGCTTTCTTT
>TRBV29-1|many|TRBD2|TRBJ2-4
CSVAAGVGIQYF
TGCAGCGTTGCTGCGGGAGTTGGCATTCAGTACTTC
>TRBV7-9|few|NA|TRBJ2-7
CASSLMGLGTYEQYF
TGTGCCAGCAGCTTAATGGGTCTCGGGACCTACGAGCAGTACTTC
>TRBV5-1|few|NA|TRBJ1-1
CASSLGGSGSGTEAFF
TGCGCCAGCAGCTTGGGAGGCTCGGGGTCGGGGACTGAAGCTTTCTTT
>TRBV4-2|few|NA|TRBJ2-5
CASSRDGSGGETQYF
TGTGCCAGCAGCCGCGACGGGTCTGGTGGAGAGACCCAGTACTTC
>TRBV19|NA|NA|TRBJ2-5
CATGTEGATQYF
TGTGCCACCGGGACTGAAGGGGCGACCCAGTACTTC
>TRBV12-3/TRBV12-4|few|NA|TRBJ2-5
CASSRRQHQETQYF
TGTGCCAGCAGCCGGAGACAACATCAAGAGACCCAGTACTTC
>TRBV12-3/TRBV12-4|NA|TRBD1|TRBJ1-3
CASSSQGAGRPIYF
TGTGCCAGCAGTTCACAGGGGGCCGGCCGCCCCATATATTTT
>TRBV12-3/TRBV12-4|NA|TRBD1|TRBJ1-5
CASSGTGARNNQPQHF
TGTGCCAGCAGTGGAACAGGGGCTCGGAACAATCAGCCCCAGCATTTT
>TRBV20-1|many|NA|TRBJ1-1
CSARGGRGNTEAFF
TGCAGTGCTAGAGGTGGGAGGGGGAACACTGAAGCTTTCTTT
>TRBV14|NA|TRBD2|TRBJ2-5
CASSQAYGLAGPQETQYF
TGTGCCAGCAGCCAAGCCTACGGACTAGCGGGGCCCCAAGAGACCCAGTACTTC
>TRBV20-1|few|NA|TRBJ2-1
CSAKRIRGDNEQFF
TGCAGTGCCAAACGAATACGAGGGGACAATGAGCAGTTCTTC
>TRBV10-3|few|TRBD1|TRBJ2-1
CAISGTGDYNEQFF
TGTGCCATCAGTGGGACAGGGGACTACAATGAGCAGTTCTTC
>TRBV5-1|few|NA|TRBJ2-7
CASSLEAGTTYEQYF
TGCGCCAGCAGCTTGGAGGCAGGTACGACCTACGAGCAGTACTTC
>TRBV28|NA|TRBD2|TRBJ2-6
CASSSLAGSSGANVLTF
TGTGCCAGCAGTTCCTTAGCGGGGAGCTCTGGGGCCAACGTCCTGACTTTC
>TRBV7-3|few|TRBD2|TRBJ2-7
CASSYLAGEAYEQYF
TGTGCCAGCAGCTACCTAGCGGGAGAGGCCTACGAGCAGTACTTC
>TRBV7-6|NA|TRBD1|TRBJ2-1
CASSLEMRGPGSYNEQFF
TGTGCCAGCAGCTTAGAGATGAGGGGGCCGGGCTCCTACAATGAGCAGTTCTTC
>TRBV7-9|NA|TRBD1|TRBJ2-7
CASSSKTGLPYEQYF
TGTGCCAGCAGCTCGAAGACAGGGCTACCCTACGAGCAGTACTTC
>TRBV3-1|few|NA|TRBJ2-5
CASGDLGGDQYF
TGTGCCAGCGGAGATTTAGGGGGTGACCAGTACTTC
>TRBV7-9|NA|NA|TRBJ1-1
CASSLQGTLAQAFF
TGTGCCAGCAGCTTACAGGGAACCCTCGCCCAAGCTTTCTTT
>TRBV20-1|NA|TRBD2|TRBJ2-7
CSAREIPLAGVNYEQYF
TGCAGTGCTAGAGAGATTCCTTTGGCGGGAGTTAACTACGAGCAGTACTTC
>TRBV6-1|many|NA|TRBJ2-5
CASSRNSVSSPLQETQYF
TGTGCCAGCAGCCGAAACAGCGTCTCTTCCCCTTTGCAAGAGACCCAGTACTTC
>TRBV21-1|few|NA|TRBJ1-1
CASITVTTTEAFF
TGTGCCAGCATCACCGTAACTACGACTGAAGCTTTCTTT
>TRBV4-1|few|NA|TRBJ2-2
CASSHLAGELFF
TGCGCCAGCAGCCACCTCGCAGGGGAGCTGTTTTTT
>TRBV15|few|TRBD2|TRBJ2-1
CATSARGLAGSGSYNEQFF
TGTGCCACCAGTGCCAGGGGACTAGCGGGCAGTGGGTCCTACAATGAGCAGTTCTTC
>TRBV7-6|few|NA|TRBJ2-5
CASSYNGQSETQYF
TGTGCCAGCAGCTACAACGGGCAATCGGAGACCCAGTACTTC
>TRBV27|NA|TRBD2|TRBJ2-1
CASSRPSSGEYNEQFF
TGTGCCAGCAGCCGCCCCTCTAGCGGGGAATACAATGAGCAGTTCTTC
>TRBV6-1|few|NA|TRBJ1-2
CASSEAKAAYGYTF
TGTGCCAGCAGTGAAGCGAAAGCAGCCTATGGCTACACCTTC
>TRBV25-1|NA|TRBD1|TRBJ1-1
CASSALTPTGAMNTEAFF
TGTGCCAGCAGTGCCCTAACTCCTACAGGGGCCATGAACACTGAAGCTTTCTTT